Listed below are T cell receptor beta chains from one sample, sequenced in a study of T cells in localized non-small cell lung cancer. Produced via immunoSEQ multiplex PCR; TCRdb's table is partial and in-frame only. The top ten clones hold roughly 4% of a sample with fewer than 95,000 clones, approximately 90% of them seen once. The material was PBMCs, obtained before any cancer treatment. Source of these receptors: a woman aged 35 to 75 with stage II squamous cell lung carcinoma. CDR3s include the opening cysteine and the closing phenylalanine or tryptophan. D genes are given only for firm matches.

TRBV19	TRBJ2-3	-	TGTGCCAGTAGTACCCGGGGACGGACAGATACGCAGTATTTT	CASSTRGRTDTQYF
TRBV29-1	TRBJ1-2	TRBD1	TGCAGCGGGGGGGACAGGAACTATGGCTACACCTTC	CSGGDRNYGYTF
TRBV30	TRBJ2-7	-	TGTGCCTGGAAAAAAGATATGCACGAGCAGTACTTC	CAWKKDMHEQYF
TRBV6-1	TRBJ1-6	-	TGTGCCAGCAGTGAACAGGGGTGGGATTCACCCCTCCACTTT	CASSEQGWDSPLHF
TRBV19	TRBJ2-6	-	TGTGCCAGTAGTATTTTTGCAGGTTCTAGCTCTGGGGCCAACGTCCTGACTTTC	CASSIFAGSSSGANVLTF
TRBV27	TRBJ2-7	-	TGTGCCAGCAGTTTCCGCCTCAACCCTCCGGGGACCTACGAGCAGTACTTC	CASSFRLNPPGTYEQYF
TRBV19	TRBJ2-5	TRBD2	TGTGCCAGTAGTAAGGGACTAGCTGAGACCCAGTACTTC	CASSKGLAETQYF
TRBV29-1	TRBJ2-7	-	TGCAGCGTTGGTACCTTCTACGAGCAGTACTTC	CSVGTFYEQYF
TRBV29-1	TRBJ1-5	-	TGCAGCGTTGCAGGGGACAATCAGCCCCAGCATTTT	CSVAGDNQPQHF
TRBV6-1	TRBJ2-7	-	TGTGCCAGCAGCATTCTCAGCTCCTACGAGCAGTACTTC	CASSILSSYEQYF
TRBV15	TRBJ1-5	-	TGTGCCACCAGCAGTTTTACAGGGTATAATCAGCCCCAGCATTTT	CATSSFTGYNQPQHF
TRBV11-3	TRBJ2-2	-	TGTGCCAGCAGCTTAGGAGGGGTCACAACCGGGGAGCTGTTTTTT	CASSLGGVTTGELFF
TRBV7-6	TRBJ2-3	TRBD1	TGTGCCAGCAGCACCTCTGACAGGGGAGATACGCAGTATTTT	CASSTSDRGDTQYF
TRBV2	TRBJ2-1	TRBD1	TGTGCCAGGGACAGGGTTAATGAGCAGTTCTTC	CARDRVNEQFF